These 29 T cell receptor beta chains came from one sample sequenced in a study of blood T cell repertoires in COVID-19. Data came from immunoSEQ multiplex PCR; TCRdb stores just in-frame clones and leaves some out. The table includes some 280,000 clones, more than 80% detected once. The sequenced material came from peripheral blood. All receptors derive from a woman in her thirties with active or convalescent COVID-19.

The V call is TRBV5-4, the J call TRBJ1-2, with TRBD1 identical over 7 bases. The germline gives CDR1 SGHNT, CDR2 YYREEE (reference sequence). This CDR3 has 15 amino acids. V trimming: 5 bases; J trimming: 1 base; junction bases outside the gene matches: 8. The CDR3 DNA is TGTGCCAGCAGAACAGGACAGGAACTTAACTATGGCTACACCTTC. Residues: CASRTGQELNYGYTF.

The chain has TRBV4-2 and TRBJ2-1; 12 bases line up with TRBD2. After removal of 3 bases from V and 8 bases from J, the junction contained 5 bases not matched to a gene. The CDR3 runs to 15 residues. The germline CDR1 and CDR2 sequences are LGHNA and YNFKEQ. The CDR3 DNA follows: TGTGCCAGCAGCCACTCTAGCGGGGGGGCGGATGAGCAGTTCTTC. As protein: CASSHSSGGADEQFF.

The chain has TRBV12-3 or TRBV12-4 and TRBJ2-1; D gene uncertain. The germline V and J ends were trimmed by 3 bases and 4 bases, with 4 bases remaining between them. The CDR3 has 12 residues. CDR3 coding DNA: TGTGCCAGCAGTTTCGGGTACAATGAGCAGTTCTTC. Its translation is CASSFGYNEQFF.

CDR3 region: CASSLEAGSQETQYF. In DNA, the CDR3 is TGCGCCAGCAGCTTGGAAGCGGGGAGCCAAGAGACCCAGTACTTC. The chain is built from TRBV5-1 and TRBJ2-5; 7 bases match TRBD2. Germline V gene lookup returns CDR1 SGHRS and CDR2 YFSETQ. V was pared by 0 bases and J by 1 base, with 3 bases of the junction left unmatched. The CDR3 consists of 15 residues.

The chain links TRBV10-3 to TRBJ2-3; perhaps TRBD2 as D (7 bases). V lost 3 bases and J 0 bases, leaving 16 bases between the germline ends. CDR3 length: 17 residues. Looked up from germline, CDR1 is ENHRY and CDR2 is SYGVKD. The CDR3 reads CAISDGGGVISTDTQYF. The CDR3 DNA follows: TGTGCCATCAGTGATGGCGGGGGCGTTATTAGCACAGATACGCAGTATTTT.

The chain joins TRBV7-3 to TRBJ2-2, with D possibly TRBD2 on 5 matching bases. The CDR3 has 16 residues. V gave up 2 bases and J gave up 3 bases, with 13 bases separating them. Per germline, CDR1 SGHTA and CDR2 FQGTGA. The CDR3 here is CASSLVGSPYTGELFF. The CDR3 DNA follows: TGTGCCAGCAGCTTAGTTGGGAGTCCCTACACCGGGGAGCTGTTTTTT. The whole variable domain, remainder taken from reference TRBV7-3 and TRBJ2-2, is GAGVSQTPSNKVTEKGKYVELRCDPISGHTALYWYRQSLGQGPEFLIYFQGTGAADDSGLPNDRFFAVRPEGSVSTLKIQRTERGDSAVYLCASSLVGSPYTGELFFGEGSRLTVL.

The DNA for the CDR3 is TGCGCCAGCAGCCAACAGGGGGCCCGGGGAGAGACCCAGTACTTC. Protein product: CASSQQGARGETQYF. The chain couples TRBV4-1 to TRBJ2-5, with 8 nucleotides matching TRBD1. CDR3 size: 15 residues. The V and J ends lost 2 bases and 4 bases, in that order; junction bases with no gene match: 6. Per the germline V gene, CDR1 is MGHRA and CDR2 is YSYEKL.

This rearrangement joins TRBV6-2 or TRBV6-3 to TRBJ2-7; 11 bases align to TRBD1. Trimming removed 4 bases from V and 3 bases from J; junction bases left unmatched: 5. CDR1 and CDR2 from the germline V gene are MNHEY and SVGEGT. The CDR3 has 15 amino acids. CDR3 in amino acids: CASSSGTGGFYEQYF. The CDR3 DNA follows: TGTGCCAGCAGTTCCGGGACAGGGGGTTTCTACGAGCAGTACTTC.

The J gene is TRBJ2-5, the V gene TRBV24-1, with TRBD1 matching over 10 bases. Germline V gene sequence: CDR1 KGHDR, CDR2 SFDVKD. Losses at the gene ends were 5 bases for V and 4 bases for J; bases not matched to a gene: 9. The CDR3 consists of 16 residues. The CDR3 coding sequence is TGTGCCACCAGTGTCCGGACAGGGGGGGTAGGAGAGACCCAGTACTTC. This gives the protein CATSVRTGGVGETQYF.

The chain is built from TRBV7-2 and TRBJ2-3, with TRBD2 identical over 7 bases. CDR1 SGHTA and CDR2 FQGNSA come from the germline V gene. Unmatched junction bases numbered 10, after V lost 7 bases and J lost 3 bases. This CDR3 has 15 residues. CDR3 protein: CASTLGRAGTDTQYF. The CDR3 nucleotides read TGTGCCAGCACCCTTGGGAGGGCAGGGACAGATACGCAGTATTTT.

The chain is built from TRBV30 and TRBJ2-2; D gene unclear. Germline V gene sequence: CDR1 GTSNPN, CDR2 SVGIG (reference sequence). The ends were cut back, 0 bases at V and 0 bases at J, with 8 bases in the middle. This CDR3 contains 15 residues. The CDR3: CAWSVRGPNTGELFF. The CDR3 DNA reads as TGTGCCTGGAGTGTACGAGGTCCGAACACCGGGGAGCTGTTTTTT.

The J gene is TRBJ2-2, the V gene TRBV2, with D possibly TRBD2 on 6 matching bases. The V end lost 5 bases, the J end lost 4 bases, and 11 bases lay between the germline ends. In germline, CDR1 is SNHLY, CDR2 FYNNEI. CDR3 length: 14 residues. In DNA, the CDR3 is TGTGCCAGCAGTCTTAAGGGAGGCACCGGGGAGCTGTTTTTT. Amino acids: CASSLKGGTGELFF.

The chain couples TRBV4-1 to TRBJ2-1; 12 nucleotides align to TRBD2. The CDR3 totals 18 residues. Germline V gene data show CDR1 as MGHRA and CDR2 as YSYEKL. After removal of 1 base from V and 3 bases from J, the junction contained 7 bases not matched to a gene. CDR3 DNA: TGCGCCAGCAGCCAAGTACCGGGACTAGCGGGTATCTACAATGAGCAGTTCTTC. Protein: CASSQVPGLAGIYNEQFF.

The V call is TRBV5-8, the J call TRBJ1-4; D might be TRBD1 (5 bases). Germline V CDR1 and CDR2: SGHTS, YDEGEE. Trimming cost V 0 bases and J 8 bases, with 17 bases left between them. The CDR3 is 16 residues long. CDR3 DNA sequence: TGTGCCAGCAGCTTGGTCTGGGCAGGGCCGGCCGAAAAACTGTTTTTT. It is translated as CASSLVWAGPAEKLFF. Supplemented by reference TRBV5-8 and TRBJ1-4, the full variable domain reads EAGVTQSPTHLIKTRGQQATLRCSPISGHTSVYWYQQALGLGLQFLLWYDEGEERNRGNFPPRFSGRQFPNYSSELNVNALELEDSALYLCASSLVWAGPAEKLFFGSGTQLSVL.

The chain employs TRBV6-2 or TRBV6-3 and TRBJ1-5; D not resolved. CDR3 length: 13 amino acids. Trimming left V 2 bases short and J 7 bases short, with 9 bases between. Germline CDR1 is MNHEY and CDR2 is SVGEGT. CDR3 nucleotides: TGTGCCAGCAGTTACGAGGAGTGGCAGCCCCAGCATTTT. Translated, it gives CASSYEEWQPQHF.

This clone occurred a few times. The gene calls are TRBV24-1 and TRBJ1-1; D ambiguous. Germline V CDR1 and CDR2: KGHDR, SFDVKD. V was clipped by 1 base and J by 3 bases, with 11 bases between them. The CDR3 runs to 15 residues. The CDR3 here is CATSDFGLGDTEAFF. The CDR3, as DNA: TGTGCCACCAGTGATTTCGGACTGGGAGACACTGAAGCTTTCTTT.

The chain joins TRBV5-6 to TRBJ2-7; TRBD2 matches 8 bases. The trim removed 2 bases at V and 2 bases at J, leaving 9 bases unmatched. The CDR3 covers 16 residues. The germline V gene encodes CDR1 SGHDT and CDR2 YYEEEE. CDR3 amino acids: CASSLWGAGVTYEQYF. The CDR3 coding sequence is TGTGCCAGCAGCTTATGGGGAGCGGGGGTAACCTACGAGCAGTACTTC.

The chain employs TRBV7-8 and TRBJ2-5; D gene uncertain. Trimming removed 4 bases from V and 5 bases from J, with 5 bases in between. From germline, CDR1 is SGHVS and CDR2 FQNEAQ. The CDR3 consists of 11 residues. The CDR3 region is CASSSRETQYF. The CDR3 bases are TGTGCCAGCAGCTCCCGGGAGACCCAGTACTTC.

The chain combines TRBV6-6 with TRBJ1-5, with TRBD1 matching 11 bases. Losses at the gene ends were 6 bases for V and 7 bases for J; bases not matched to a gene: 11. This CDR3 is built from 16 residues. The germline V gene encodes CDR1 MNHNY and CDR2 SVGAGI (reference sequence). The CDR3: CASRGPGQGAGQPQHF. The CDR3 nucleotides read TGTGCCAGCAGAGGGCCCGGACAGGGGGCCGGCCAGCCCCAGCATTTT.

The rearrangement joins TRBV18 to TRBJ1-4; D is unclear. In germline, CDR1 is KGHSH, CDR2 LQKENI. Trimming shortened V by 5 bases and J by 3 bases, and 10 bases separated the two germline ends. The CDR3 extends over 14 amino acids. CDR3 amino acids: CASSYQASNEKLFF. CDR3 sequence (DNA): TGTGCCAGCTCATATCAGGCTTCTAATGAAAAACTGTTTTTT.

V and J are TRBV19 and TRBJ1-2; 7 bases fit TRBD1. J gave up 8 bases and V 5 bases, and 14 bases lay outside the gene matches. CDR1 and CDR2 from the germline V gene are LNHDA and SQIVND (reference sequence). The CDR3 covers 15 residues. The CDR3 DNA sequence: TGTGCCAGTAGTCCTCTACCGGGACAGAGGGTCGGCTACACCTTC. Its protein is CASSPLPGQRVGYTF.

This chain links TRBV6-1 with TRBJ1-1; D may be TRBD1 (5 bases). CDR1 and CDR2 (germline): MNHNS, SASEGT. This CDR3 region has 16 residues. The V and J ends lost 4 bases and 3 bases respectively, with 18 bases between them. CDR3 loop: CASSARGSLGHTEAFF. The CDR3 DNA follows: TGTGCCAGCAGTGCCCGGGGGAGTCTCGGGCACACTGAAGCTTTCTTT.

The table lists this clone with a count of one. V and J are TRBV27 and TRBJ1-1; 9 bases line up with TRBD1. Per germline, CDR1 MNHEY and CDR2 SMNVEV (reference sequence). The CDR3 spans 17 residues. With 2 bases clipped from V and 4 bases from J, the junction kept 11 bases outside the gene matches. The CDR3 sequence is CASSLRNRGLVVTEAFF. The CDR3 DNA follows: TGTGCCAGCAGTTTAAGGAACAGGGGGCTCGTAGTCACTGAAGCTTTCTTT.

This clone showed up just once. V is TRBV3-1 (or the pseudogene TRBV3-2) and J is TRBJ2-7, with D possibly TRBD1 on 6 matching bases. In germline, CDR1 is LGHDT, CDR2 YNNKEL (reference sequence). Trimming cost V 4 bases and J 3 bases, with 16 bases left between them. This CDR3 has 15 amino acids. In DNA form, the CDR3 reads TGTGCCAGCAGCCTCCGGACTGGGGGCCTCTACGAGCAGTACTTC. This sequence encodes CASSLRTGGLYEQYF.

The rearrangement uses TRBV9 and TRBJ1-5, with 10 bases identical to TRBD1. The CDR3 extends over 17 amino acids. Germline-derived CDR1 and CDR2 are SGDLS and YYNGEE. V gave up 0 bases and J gave up 5 bases; unmatched junction bases: 8. The CDR3, as DNA: TGTGCCAGCAGCGTAGCTTGGGGACAGGGGAACGATCAGCCCCAGCATTTT. Amino acid sequence: CASSVAWGQGNDQPQHF.

The chain joins TRBV2 to TRBJ2-4; D unclear. From germline, CDR1 is SNHLY and CDR2 FYNNEI. The CDR3 sequence is 12 residues long. V lost 1 base and J lost 5, with 3 bases in between. This chain's CDR3 is CASSEGQNIQYF. CDR3 coding DNA: TGTGCCAGCAGTGAAGGGCAAAACATTCAGTACTTC.

This chain uses TRBV28 with TRBJ2-5; 10 nucleotides line up with TRBD2. CDR1 is MDHEN and CDR2 is SYDVKM in the germline V gene. The CDR3 is made up of 15 amino acids. Trimming took 6 bases from V and 1 from J; bases not matched to a gene: 5. The DNA for the CDR3 is TGTGCCAGCAGCCCTCCTAGCGGGGGCCAAGAGACCCAGTACTTC. It translates to CASSPPSGGQETQYF. Combining the CDR3 with reference TRBV28 and TRBJ2-5 gives the whole variable domain DVKVTQSSRYLVKRTGEKVFLECVQDMDHENMFWYRQDPGLGLRLIYFSYDVKMKEKGDIPEGYSVSREKKERFSLILESASTNQTSMYLCASSPPSGGQETQYFGPGTRLLVL.

The chain combines TRBV5-1 with TRBJ1-2; D perhaps matches TRBD1 (5 bases). The CDR3 is made up of 14 amino acids. V lost 6 bases and J lost 5, with 17 bases in between. The germline gives CDR1 SGHRS, CDR2 YFSETQ. The CDR3 DNA reads TGCGCCAGCAAAACCGGGGGTGGAGGGTATGGCTACACCTTC. Translating it yields CASKTGGGGYGYTF.

This chain links TRBV6-5 with TRBJ1-2, with 7 bases that match TRBD1. Per the germline V gene, CDR1 is MNHEY and CDR2 is SVGAGI. V was clipped by 0 bases and J by 2 bases; unmatched bases: 3. This CDR3 is built from 15 residues. The chain's CDR3 is CASSYSTGRNYGYTF. CDR3 bases: TGTGCCAGCAGTTACTCGACAGGGAGGAACTATGGCTACACCTTC.